The present entry profiles one T cell receptor beta chain with its context. Its antigen is not identified. These data are taken from a study of siplizumab effects on memory and regulatory T cells. Study-wide results and limits: Among alloreactive clones, only a minor fraction mapped to unstimulated subsets. Confirmatory evidence of suppressive function in proliferating siplizumab-culture Tregs was not obtained. Naive-or-memory phenotypes were unassignable for roughly 80-96% of proliferating CD4+ or CD8+ clones.

Looked up from germline, CDR1 is LNHDA and CDR2 is SQIVND (reference sequence). Trimming cost V 4 bases and J 6 bases; bases outside gene matches: 6. The CDR3 extends over 15 amino acids. The repertoire was sequenced with immunoSEQ multiplex PCR; TCRdb's copy has only in-frame clones and lacks some. The sample lists about 26,000 clones, more than 65% seen once, with 24% in the top ten. Sequenced material: memory CD4+ T cells sorted from blood. This chain uses TRBV19 with TRBJ2-7; TRBD2 aligns across 13 bases. The source is a human donor in good health. The CDR3 coding sequence is TGTGCCAGTAGTACGACTAGCGGGAGGTCTGGCGAGCAGTACTTC. It encodes CASSTTSGRSGEQYF. Based on the CDR3 plus reference TRBV19 and TRBJ2-7, the full variable domain is DGGITQSPKYLFRKEGQNVTLSCEQNLNHDAMYWYRQDPGQGLRLIYYSQIVNDFQKGDIAEGYSVSREKKESFPLTVTSAQKNPTAFYLCASSTTSGRSGEQYFGPGTRLTVT.